This is a list of T cell receptor beta chains from one sample in a study of blood T cell repertoires in COVID-19. Sequencing was performed with immunoSEQ multiplex PCR; in TCRdb, only in-frame clones are kept and a portion is missing. The data show under 200,000 clones, with about 88% seen just once and roughly 5.6% held by the top ten. The sequenced material came from peripheral blood. The source is a man in his forties with active or convalescent COVID-19. Each CDR3 is given with its conserved first and last residue. The D gene is left open where the match is weak. Clone size is shown for a subset of rows, as once, few, many or a class of expanded clone.

d_gene | j_gene | abundance | v_gene | CDR3aa | CDR3nt
TRBD2 | TRBJ2-2 | - | TRBV2 | CASSGTLAGGTGELFF | TGTGCCAGCAGTGGAACTCTAGCGGGGGGCACCGGGGAGCTGTTTTTT
- | TRBJ2-7 | - | TRBV6-2/TRBV6-3 | CASSYLTRSEQYF | TGTGCCAGCAGTTACCTTACTAGATCCGAGCAGTACTTC
- | TRBJ2-4 | - | TRBV28 | CASSPRGIQYF | TGTGCCAGCAGCCCTAGGGGCATTCAGTACTTC
TRBD2 | TRBJ2-3 | - | TRBV6-4 | CASSPGTSSDTQYF | TGTGCCAGCAGTCCCGGGACTAGTAGTGATACGCAGTATTTT
- | TRBJ1-6 | once | TRBV28 | CASSFPGEGNSPLHF | TGTGCCAGCAGTTTTCCGGGGGAGGGAAATTCACCCCTCCACTTT
- | TRBJ2-2 | few | TRBV27 | CASSMTSLGTGELFF | TGTGCCAGCAGTATGACTAGTTTGGGTACCGGGGAGCTGTTTTTT
- | TRBJ2-7 | few | TRBV12-3/TRBV12-4 | CASSFGLYYEQYF | TGTGCCAGCAGTTTTGGTCTATACTACGAGCAGTACTTC
- | TRBJ2-1 | - | TRBV4-3 | CASSQDRIAGEQFF | TGCGCCAGCAGCCAAGATCGAATTGCCGGTGAGCAGTTCTTC
- | TRBJ1-5 | - | TRBV21-1 | CASSESPGTEPNQPQHF | TGTGCCAGCAGCGAAAGTCCCGGGACAGAGCCTAATCAGCCCCAGCATTTT
- | TRBJ1-4 | - | TRBV7-8 | CASSYPANEKLFF | TGTGCCAGCAGCTATCCCGCTAATGAAAAACTGTTTTTT
TRBD1 | TRBJ2-7 | - | TRBV28 | CASSLPGTGDYEQYF | TGTGCCAGCAGTTTACCCGGGACAGGTGACTACGAGCAGTACTTC
- | TRBJ2-1 | - | TRBV10-3 | CAISGSDMGEQFF | TGTGCCATCAGTGGATCCGACATGGGTGAGCAGTTCTTC
TRBD1 | TRBJ1-1 | - | TRBV5-4 | CASSLPRDRNTEAFF | TGTGCCAGCAGCTTGCCTAGGGACAGAAACACTGAAGCTTTCTTT